The 24 T cell receptor beta chains below were found in one sample sequenced in a study of T-cell reconstitution after alpha-beta-depleted transplantation in children. Preparing the TCRbeta library involved the use of unique molecular identifiers. TCRdb fed the PCR reads into MiXCR, producing one record per CDR3 protein. The sample carries approximately 520,000 distinct CDR3 sequences, approximately 10% recorded once. The sample in question was PBMCs, mostly from graft donor cells, obtained 180 days after TCRalphabeta/CD19-depleted stem cell transplant. These TCRs come from a female patient between 2 and 15 years old who had a stem cell transplant for aplastic anemia, so the T cells may come from the graft donor.

A word on this clonotype: A much larger clone differs by one base, so this may be a read error. The chain carries TRBV20-1 and TRBJ1-5, with D hard to call. Germline V gives CDR1 DFQATT, CDR2 SNEGSKA (reference sequence). V lost 4 bases and J 6 bases, leaving 19 bases between the germline ends. The CDR3 length is 15 residues. In DNA, the CDR3 is TGCAGTGCTACAGATCGGGCAGAATGGGCTCAGCCCCAGCATTTT. It is translated as CSATDRAEWAQPQHF.

This clonotype was seen only a few times. V is TRBV28 and J is TRBJ2-7; 9 nucleotides agree with TRBD1. Unmatched junction bases numbered 10, after V lost 6 bases and J lost 1 base. The CDR3 is 16 residues long. Germline values: CDR1 MDHEN, CDR2 SYDVKM. DNA of the CDR3: TGTGCCAGCAGCCGACAGGGGGGGGACTCTTCCTACGAGCAGTACTTC. Its translation: CASSRQGGDSSYEQYF.

This clonotype showed up just a few times. The V gene is TRBV5-1, the J gene TRBJ1-3; D is unclear. Germline V gene sequence: CDR1 SGHRS, CDR2 YFSETQ. The CDR3 sequence is 16 residues long. V lost 4 bases and J lost 2, with 16 bases in between. CDR3 in DNA: TGCGCCAGCAGCCCAGGACCCTTTATCGCTGGAAACACCATATATTTT. As protein: CASSPGPFIAGNTIYF.

This chain connects TRBV4-3 to TRBJ1-6, with 7 bases identical to TRBD1. The CDR3 has 15 residues. The V and J ends lost 1 base and 11 bases, in that order; junction bases with no gene match: 8. The germline V gene encodes CDR1 LGHNA and CDR2 YSLEER. Here the CDR3 reads CASSQAQGRAAPLHF. The CDR3 DNA is TGCGCCAGCAGCCAAGCACAGGGGAGAGCGGCACCCCTCCACTTT.

The V and J genes are TRBV7-2 and TRBJ2-2; 7 bases fit TRBD2. Germline-derived CDR1 and CDR2 are SGHTA and FQGNSA. The ends lost 0 bases at V and 3 bases at J; junction bases unmatched: 10. The CDR3 is 18 residues long. CDR3 in DNA: TGTGCCAGCAGCTTAGCGAAGGGTAGCGGGCCGTACACCGGGGAGCTGTTTTTT. Translation gives CASSLAKGSGPYTGELFF.

This chain joins TRBV15 and TRBJ2-1, with 11 positions matching TRBD2. The CDR3 extends over 20 amino acids. Germline V lookup: CDR1 LNHNV, CDR2 YYDKDF (reference sequence). Losses at the gene ends were 7 bases for V and 1 base for J; bases not matched to a gene: 18. In DNA, the CDR3 is TGTGCCACCAAGAGGGAGACGATAGCGGGAGGGCCGGAGTCCTACAATGAGCAGTTCTTC. Translation gives CATKRETIAGGPESYNEQFF.

The rearrangement uses TRBV18 and TRBJ1-1, with 9 bases that match TRBD1. The CDR3 is made up of 16 amino acids. J gave up 5 bases and V 3 bases, and 10 bases lay outside the gene matches. CDR1 and CDR2 from the germline V gene are KGHSH and LQKENI. CDR3 loop: CASSPLGTGKNTEAFF. The CDR3 nucleotides are TGTGCCAGCTCACCCCTCGGGACAGGGAAGAATACTGAAGCTTTCTTT. The full variable domain, rest sourced from reference TRBV18 and TRBJ1-1, is NAGVMQNPRHLVRRRGQEARLRCSPMKGHSHVYWYRQLPEEGLKFMVYLQKENIIDESGMPKERFSAEFPKEGPSILRIQQVVRGDSAAYFCASSPLGTGKNTEAFFGQGTRLTVV.

The chain recombines TRBV5-1 with TRBJ2-1, with 13 bases aligning to TRBD2. CDR1 is SGHRS and CDR2 is YFSETQ in the germline V gene. The CDR3 contains 17 residues. J lost 1 base, V lost 6 bases, and 7 bases had no gene match. The CDR3 loop is CASTEGLAGTSYNEQFF. The CDR3, as DNA: TGCGCCAGCACCGAGGGACTAGCGGGAACATCCTACAATGAGCAGTTCTTC. Supplemented by reference TRBV5-1 and TRBJ2-1, the full variable domain reads KAGVTQTPRYLIKTRGQQVTLSCSPISGHRSVSWYQQTPGQGLQFLFEYFSETQRNKGNFPGRFSGRQFSNSRSEMNVSTLELGDSALYLCASTEGLAGTSYNEQFFGPGTRLTVL.

The chain combines TRBV9 with TRBJ2-5; 8 bases align to TRBD2. The CDR3 covers 18 residues. V was clipped by 0 bases and J by 0 bases; unmatched bases: 10. The germline V gene encodes CDR1 SGDLS and CDR2 YYNGEE. CDR3 residues: CASSVGATLAEYQETQYF. Written as DNA, the CDR3 is TGTGCCAGCAGCGTAGGAGCTACACTAGCGGAGTACCAAGAGACCCAGTACTTC.

This clonotype turned up a few times. The chain uses TRBV5-8 and TRBJ2-5; D call uncertain. V gave up 3 bases and J gave up 4 bases, with 19 bases separating them. The germline gives CDR1 SGHTS, CDR2 YDEGEE. The CDR3 covers 16 residues. The CDR3 spells CASSSRRVSGRETQYF. The CDR3 nucleotides are TGTGCCAGCAGCTCCCGCCGGGTGTCTGGGCGAGAGACCCAGTACTTC.

The chain employs TRBV9 and TRBJ2-7; D remains ambiguous. V shed 0 bases and J shed 3 bases, with 7 bases lying between them. This CDR3 contains 13 residues. Germline V gene lookup returns CDR1 SGDLS and CDR2 YYNGEE. The CDR3: CASSVALNYEQYF. The CDR3 DNA sequence: TGTGCCAGCAGCGTAGCGCTAAACTACGAGCAGTACTTC. Supplemented by reference TRBV9 and TRBJ2-7, the full variable domain reads DSGVTQTPKHLITATGQRVTLRCSPRSGDLSVYWYQQSLDQGLQFLIQYYNGEERAKGNILERFSAQQFPDLHSELNLSSLELGDSALYFCASSVALNYEQYFGPGTRLTVT.

The chain has TRBV28 and TRBJ2-5; D might be TRBD2 (7 bases). The germline V gene has CDR1 MDHEN and CDR2 SYDVKM. Trimming shortened V by 10 bases and J by 4 bases, and 16 bases separated the two germline ends. CDR3 size: 13 residues. This CDR3 reads CATKLGGPETQYF. The CDR3 DNA follows: TGTGCCACCAAACTCGGGGGGCCAGAGACCCAGTACTTC.

This clonotype appeared many times. This chain links TRBV12-3 or TRBV12-4 with TRBJ2-7; no reliable D call. V lost 0 bases and J 4 bases, leaving 7 bases between the germline ends. This CDR3 region has 13 residues. As DNA, the CDR3 is TGTGCCAGCAGTTTAGCGCGAGGTTACGAGCAGTACGTC. Its translation is CASSLARGYEQYV.

This clonotype was counted only a few times. This chain links TRBV27 with TRBJ2-1; 8 nucleotides match TRBD2. CDR3 length equals 15 residues. Germline lookup yields CDR1 MNHEY and CDR2 SMNVEV (reference sequence). V dropped 5 bases and J dropped 7; count of bases not matched to a gene: 10. CDR3 bases: TGTGCCAGCAGTGCCGCGGGAGCGGGAGTGAATGAGCAGTTCTTC. This translates into CASSAAGAGVNEQFF.

The chain recombines TRBV14 with TRBJ2-5; 8 bases agree with TRBD1. Germline V gene data show CDR1 as SGHDN and CDR2 as FVKESK. The V gene end was trimmed by 4 bases and the J gene end by 1 base; junction bases not matched to a gene: 11. This CDR3 spans 17 amino acids. CDR3 nucleotides: TGTGCCAGCAGCCGTGGACAGGGTCGTTGGATCCAAGAGACCCAGTACTTC. The encoded protein is CASSRGQGRWIQETQYF.

This clonotype was counted ten times or more. The chain carries TRBV29-1 and TRBJ2-1; D could derive from TRBD1 or TRBD2 (5 bases each). This CDR3 comprises 9 residues. Trimming cost V 7 bases and J 13 bases, with 11 bases left between them. The germline V gene encodes CDR1 SQVTM and CDR2 ANQGSEA. This chain's CDR3 is CSGDLGQFF. CDR3 nucleotide sequence: TGCAGCGGGGACCTAGGCCAGTTCTTC.

The chain recombines TRBV20-1 with TRBJ2-1, with 8 positions matching TRBD2. The V gene's germline CDR1 is DFQATT and CDR2 SNEGSKA (reference sequence). V gave up 5 bases and J gave up 6 bases; unmatched junction bases: 12. The CDR3 extends over 15 amino acids. CDR3 sequence reads: CSAGGLAGIRNEQFF. The DNA of the CDR3 is TGCAGTGCTGGGGGGTTAGCGGGAATTCGCAATGAGCAGTTCTTC.

This clonotype was found a few times. The V gene is TRBV24-1, the J gene TRBJ2-3; D possibly uses TRBD1 or TRBD2 (6 bases each). The CDR3 covers 19 residues. Germline V gives CDR1 KGHDR, CDR2 SFDVKD. Trimming took 4 bases from V and 0 from J, leaving 22 bases between them. The CDR3 DNA reads as TGTGCCACCAGTGACCGCCTCAGCGGGCTAGGGGGGAGCACAGATACGCAGTATTTT. Its protein product is CATSDRLSGLGGSTDTQYF.

This clonotype has only a few counts. The chain links TRBV7-2 to TRBJ2-3; the match to TRBD2 covers 7 bases. The germline gives CDR1 SGHTA, CDR2 FQGNSA. The CDR3 is 16 residues long. J lost 3 bases, V lost 4 bases, and 10 bases had no gene match. The CDR3 region is CASSSGLVRDTDTQYF. The CDR3 DNA is TGTGCCAGCAGCTCCGGACTAGTTCGCGATACAGATACGCAGTATTTT.

The rearrangement links TRBV4-3 to TRBJ2-6; 7 nucleotides align to TRBD1. V was pared by 5 bases and J by 4 bases, with 5 bases of the junction left unmatched. CDR1 and CDR2 (germline): LGHNA, YSLEER. The CDR3 length is 15 residues. CDR3 residues: CASSKTGSGANVLTF. The CDR3 bases are TGCGCCAGCAGCAAGACAGGGTCCGGGGCCAACGTCCTGACTTTC.

This clonotype has a count of ten or more. The chain is built from TRBV29-1 and TRBJ1-1, with TRBD1 matching over 9 bases. The V gene end was trimmed by 2 bases and the J gene end by 3 bases; junction bases not matched to a gene: 10. The germline V gene has CDR1 SQVTM and CDR2 ANQGSEA. This CDR3 has 16 residues. The CDR3 nucleotides read TGCAGCGTTGAATCAACAGGGACAGGGTCGTACACTGAAGCTTTCTTT. It specifies CSVESTGTGSYTEAFF.

There are a few counts of this clonotype. V is TRBV29-1 and J is TRBJ2-3; the D is unclear. V shed 4 bases and J shed 2 bases, with 13 bases lying between them. Germline-derived CDR1 and CDR2 are SQVTM and ANQGSEA. This CDR3 is built from 14 residues. The CDR3 region is CSVAASLATDTQYF. CDR3 DNA: TGCAGCGTTGCGGCAAGCTTAGCCACAGATACGCAGTATTTT.

The genes are TRBV6-5 and TRBJ2-6, with D possibly being TRBD1 or TRBD2 (5 bases each). Trimming shortened V by 0 bases and J by 0 bases, and 6 bases separated the two germline ends. The germline CDR1 and CDR2 sequences are MNHEY and SVGAGI. The CDR3 extends over 16 amino acids. In DNA form, the CDR3 reads TGTGCCAGCAGTTACTCCGGGGCCTCTGGGGCCAACGTCCTGACTTTC. It codes for CASSYSGASGANVLTF.

This clonotype has only a few counts. The rearrangement uses TRBV9 and TRBJ2-1, with 9 bases aligning to TRBD2. CDR1 is SGDLS and CDR2 is YYNGEE in the germline V gene. Trimming cost V 3 bases and J 6 bases; bases outside gene matches: 10. The CDR3 runs to 16 residues. The CDR3 reads CASSEGVAGVVNEQFF. The CDR3, as DNA: TGTGCCAGCAGCGAGGGGGTAGCGGGAGTAGTCAATGAGCAGTTCTTC.